These 30 T cell receptor beta chains share one sample of origin, sequenced in a study of vaccination effects on CD4 cells after COVID-19. These receptors are not linked to any known antigen. Peptide-pool stimulation followed by sequencing identified expanded antigen-specific CD4+ clonotypes in the ViraFEST assay. Cells that had been cultured for approximately ten days were the source of isolated CD4+ T cells. None of these healthy vaccinees had been infected with SARS-CoV-2 before vaccination. Sequenced by immunoSEQ multiplex PCR; TCRdb stores in-frame clones only, minus some. The repertoire holds roughly 75,000 clones, approximately 79% seen once, with 3.5% to 4.5% in the top ten. Here the sequenced sample was CD4+ T cells from PBMCs cultured with HCoV-OC43 spike peptides, taken before COVID-19 vaccination. Subset here: HCoV-OC43 spike overlapping peptide pool stimulation. These receptor sequences come from a human donor who received a COVID-19 vaccine.

The CDR3 protein is CASRSRAAHSTDTQYF. Here the CDR3 DNA reads TGTGCCAGTAGATCCCGGGCAGCACACAGCACAGATACGCAGTATTTT. The chain couples TRBV19 to TRBJ2-3; unclear D gene. The CDR3 is 16 amino acids. Germline loops: CDR1 LNHDA, CDR2 SQIVND (reference sequence). V was shortened by 6 bases and J by 0 bases, with 16 bases between the two germline ends.

This clone was detected only once. J is TRBJ1-1 and V is TRBV6-4, with 7 bases aligning to TRBD1. Germline V gives CDR1 MRHNA, CDR2 SNTAGT. CDR3 length equals 17 residues. J was trimmed by 0 bases and V by 6 bases; bases with no gene match: 13. CDR3 in amino acids: CASRGFRQGEMNTEAFF. The CDR3 nucleotides are TGTGCCAGCAGGGGATTTAGACAGGGAGAGATGAACACTGAAGCTTTCTTT.

Written as DNA, the CDR3 is TGTGCCAGCAGCTTGCGGGAAGGGGGCAATCAGCCCCAGCATTTT. This encodes CASSLREGGNQPQHF. The gene calls are TRBV7-2 and TRBJ1-5, with D tentatively TRBD1 (5 bases). V was clipped by 3 bases and J by 2 bases, with 11 bases between them. CDR1 and CDR2 (germline): SGHTA, FQGNSA. The CDR3 is made up of 15 amino acids.

J is TRBJ2-7 and V is TRBV5-1; D might be TRBD2 (6 bases). CDR3 length equals 12 residues. V was cut by 7 bases and J by 6 bases, with 14 bases left in between. Germline assignment: CDR1 SGHRS and CDR2 YFSETQ. CDR3 sequence: CASRGTTGEQYV. CDR3 DNA: TGCGCCAGCCGGGGGACCACCGGCGAGCAGTACGTC.

This chain connects TRBV7-8 to TRBJ1-5; D perhaps matches TRBD1 (5 bases). Trimming cost V 4 bases and J 4 bases, with 5 bases left between them. The V gene's germline CDR1 is SGHVS and CDR2 FQNEAQ. CDR3 length: 12 residues. CDR3 coding DNA: TGTGCCAGCAGCTCAGGGAATCAGCCCCAGCATTTT. It codes for CASSSGNQPQHF. The whole variable domain, filled in from reference TRBV7-8 and TRBJ1-5, reads GAGVSQSPRYKVAKRGQDVALRCDPISGHVSLFWYQQALGQGPEFLTYFQNEAQLDKSGLPSDRFFAERPEGSVSTLKIQRTQQEDSAVYLCASSSGNQPQHFGDGTRLSIL.

V is TRBV5-1 and J is TRBJ2-1, with TRBD2 matching over 11 bases. CDR1 is SGHRS and CDR2 is YFSETQ in the germline V gene. The ends lost 4 bases at V and 5 bases at J; junction bases unmatched: 11. The length of the CDR3 is 17 residues. The CDR3 nucleotides are TGCGCCAGCAGCCCAAACCCTCCTAGCGGGGGGAACAATGAGCAGTTCTTC. Its protein is CASSPNPPSGGNNEQFF.

This clone was observed a handful of times. This chain connects TRBV27 to TRBJ1-2, with 9 bases identical to TRBD1. Germline values: CDR1 MNHEY, CDR2 SMNVEV (reference sequence). This CDR3 has 15 residues. V lost 1 base and J lost 4; bases outside the gene matches: 4. CDR3 sequence: CASSLFTGGSYGYTF. The CDR3 region has the DNA TGTGCCAGCAGTTTATTTACAGGGGGCAGCTATGGCTACACCTTC.

This sequence joins TRBV5-1 and TRBJ1-1, with D perhaps matching TRBD1 (6 bases). The CDR3 has 15 residues. The V end was cut by 2 bases, the J end by 4 bases, with 15 bases between. The germline V gene has CDR1 SGHRS and CDR2 YFSETQ. The CDR3 spells CASSFSVGGGTEAFF. The CDR3 DNA is TGCGCCAGCAGCTTCTCGGTCGGGGGCGGCACTGAAGCTTTCTTT.

This clone was recorded a few times. The chain employs TRBV19 and TRBJ1-1; 9 bases are shared with TRBD1. CDR3 length: 13 residues. V lost 11 bases to trimming and J lost 4 bases; unmatched junction nucleotides: 8. Germline V gene data show CDR1 as LNHDA and CDR2 as SQIVND (reference sequence). CDR3 sequence reads: CASNRGLSTEAFF. The CDR3 nucleotides are TGTGCCTCAAACAGGGGGCTGAGCACTGAAGCTTTCTTT.

The chain combines TRBV19 with TRBJ2-6, with D unclear. Trimming stripped 10 bases from V and 4 bases from J, with 14 bases between. CDR3 length equals 14 residues. In germline, CDR1 is LNHDA, CDR2 SQIVND (reference sequence). CDR3 bases: TGTGCCACCTCCCTTACAAGGGGGGCCAACGTCCTGACTTTC. Amino acid sequence: CATSLTRGANVLTF. The variable domain in full, completed from reference TRBV19 and TRBJ2-6, reads DGGITQSPKYLFRKEGQNVTLSCEQNLNHDAMYWYRQDPGQGLRLIYYSQIVNDFQKGDIAEGYSVSREKKESFPLTVTSAQKNPTAFYLCATSLTRGANVLTFGAGSRLTVL.

This chain connects TRBV19 to TRBJ1-2, with TRBD1 matching 7 bases. CDR1 is LNHDA and CDR2 is SQIVND in the germline V gene (reference sequence). The CDR3 is 14 residues long. Trimming took 5 bases from V and 7 from J; bases not matched to a gene: 10. The CDR3 region has the DNA TGTGCCAGTAGTCCAAGACAGGGAAAAACTGGCTACACCTTC. Encoded protein: CASSPRQGKTGYTF.

The V gene is TRBV5-1, the J gene TRBJ1-2, with D perhaps TRBD1 (5 bases). The V end lost 4 bases, the J end lost 14 bases, and 15 bases lay between the germline ends. Germline assignment: CDR1 SGHRS and CDR2 YFSETQ. The CDR3 extends over 11 amino acids. This CDR3 is CASSLAGVKTF. The DNA for the CDR3 is TGCGCCAGCAGCCTGGCGGGGGTTAAAACCTTC. The variable domain in full, completed from reference TRBV5-1 and TRBJ1-2, reads KAGVTQTPRYLIKTRGQQVTLSCSPISGHRSVSWYQQTPGQGLQFLFEYFSETQRNKGNFPGRFSGRQFSNSRSEMNVSTLELGDSALYLCASSLAGVKTFGSGTRLTVV.

As regards this clone: At one end the junction does not follow the germline gene, possibly because of a read error. The chain couples TRBV3-1 (or the pseudogene TRBV3-2) to TRBJ1-3; 7 nucleotides match TRBD1. This CDR3 has 11 amino acids. Germline values: CDR1 LGHDT, CDR2 YNNKEL (reference sequence). The CDR3 region is CASSHGPDRSF. CDR3 DNA: TGTGCCAGCAGCCATGGTCCGGACAGGTCCTTT.

This clone was seen many times. The rearrangement links TRBV4-3 to TRBJ1-1; possible D gene TRBD1, 5 bases. CDR1 and CDR2 (germline): LGHNA, YSLEER. The CDR3 covers 14 residues. The V gene lost 2 bases and the J gene lost 3 bases, with 10 bases spanning the gap. The CDR3 bases are TGCGCCAGCAGCCAATATCAAGGGGACACTGAAGCTTTCTTT. As protein: CASSQYQGDTEAFF.

This clone was recorded many times. V gene TRBV4-1 combines with J gene TRBJ2-2; 8 nucleotides align to TRBD2. V lost 4 bases, J lost 4 bases, and 8 bases stayed unmatched. CDR1 is MGHRA and CDR2 is YSYEKL in the germline V gene. The CDR3 contains 16 residues. The CDR3 loop is CASSPRSGGSTGELFF. CDR3 DNA sequence: TGCGCCAGCAGCCCGCGAAGCGGGGGTAGCACCGGGGAGCTGTTTTTT.

As DNA, the CDR3 is TGTGCCAGCACCAAACAGGGTCACACCGGGGAGCTGTTTTTT. This gives the protein CASTKQGHTGELFF. The genes are TRBV6-5 and TRBJ2-2, with D maybe TRBD1 (6 bases). Per germline, CDR1 MNHEY and CDR2 SVGAGI. This CDR3 contains 14 residues. Trimming took 7 bases from V and 3 from J, leaving 12 bases between them.

The chain links TRBV5-1 to TRBJ1-1; TRBD1 matches at 11 bases. Germline CDR1 SGHRS, CDR2 YFSETQ. V was clipped by 3 bases and J by 7 bases; unmatched bases: 8. The CDR3 covers 15 residues. The CDR3 spells CASSWGPGQGVEAFF. The CDR3 DNA is TGCGCCAGCAGCTGGGGACCGGGACAGGGGGTTGAAGCTTTCTTT.

The J gene is TRBJ2-5, the V gene TRBV2; 8 nucleotides line up with TRBD1. Unmatched junction bases numbered 9, after V lost 7 bases and J lost 5 bases. CDR1 and CDR2 (germline): SNHLY, FYNNEI. This CDR3 is built from 14 residues. The DNA of the CDR3 is TGTGCCAGCACCGCCGGACAGGGCGGGGAGACCCAGTACTTC. It translates to CASTAGQGGETQYF.

This clone has a handful of counts. V and J are TRBV3-1 (or the pseudogene TRBV3-2) and TRBJ1-5; D ambiguous. The CDR3 loop spans 13 amino acids. Germline assignment: CDR1 LGHDT and CDR2 YNNKEL (reference sequence). V lost 4 bases and J 11 bases, leaving 15 bases between the germline ends. The DNA for the CDR3 is TGTGCCAGCAGCCGCGGGCCTACTCGGGCCCAGCATTTT. This codes for CASSRGPTRAQHF.

V and J are TRBV9 and TRBJ1-5; tentatively, D is TRBD1 (6 bases). V was cut by 0 bases and J by 0 bases, with 13 bases left in between. This CDR3 is 17 amino acids long. Germline V gene lookup returns CDR1 SGDLS and CDR2 YYNGEE. CDR3 protein: CASSVAPRQVSNQPQHF. CDR3 coding DNA: TGTGCCAGCAGCGTAGCTCCCCGACAGGTTAGCAATCAGCCCCAGCATTTT.

V and J are TRBV14 and TRBJ2-7; tentatively, D is TRBD1 (5 bases). The ends were cut back, 1 base at V and 7 bases at J, with 20 bases in the middle. The length of the CDR3 is 16 residues. CDR1 and CDR2 (germline): SGHDN, FVKESK. The CDR3 protein is CASSQGGAGLLDEQYV. CDR3 bases: TGTGCCAGCAGCCAAGGTGGGGCAGGCTTACTGGATGAGCAGTACGTC.

The V and J genes are TRBV25-1 and TRBJ1-2; D is unclear. From germline, CDR1 is MGHDK and CDR2 SYGVNS. This CDR3 has 16 amino acids. V was clipped by 2 bases and J by 4 bases, with 17 bases between them. The CDR3 nucleotides read TGTGCCAGCAGTGAAACAGCCGGGGTGGGGAGCTATGGCTACACCTTC. It specifies CASSETAGVGSYGYTF.

The V and J genes are TRBV7-9 and TRBJ1-2, with 9 bases identical to TRBD1. V lost 3 bases to trimming and J lost 5 bases; unmatched junction nucleotides: 1. In germline, CDR1 is SEHNR, CDR2 FQNEAQ (reference sequence). CDR3 length: 13 amino acids. The CDR3 nucleotides read TGTGCCAGCAGCTTTGGACAGGGGTATGGCTACACCTTC. It codes for CASSFGQGYGYTF.

There are a few counts of this clone. The V gene is TRBV2, the J gene TRBJ2-7; D possibly corresponds to TRBD1 (6 bases). The germline gives CDR1 SNHLY, CDR2 FYNNEI. V was cut by 8 bases and J by 1 base, with 12 bases left in between. The CDR3 extends over 13 amino acids. CDR3: CASSIQGSYEQYV. The CDR3 DNA sequence: TGTGCCAGCTCGATACAGGGTTCCTACGAGCAGTACGTC.

CDR3 residues: CASSLGGAGAQETQYF. Here the CDR3 DNA reads TGCGCCAGCAGCTTGGGCGGAGCGGGGGCCCAAGAGACCCAGTACTTC. The chain carries TRBV5-1 and TRBJ2-5, with 8 bases that match TRBD2. The CDR3 spans 16 residues. V lost 0 bases and J lost 1; bases outside the gene matches: 5. Germline lookup yields CDR1 SGHRS and CDR2 YFSETQ.

The V call is TRBV5-5, the J call TRBJ1-1; D possibly corresponds to TRBD1 (6 bases). In germline, CDR1 is SGHKS, CDR2 YYEKEE (reference sequence). V lost 2 bases and J lost 9, with 11 bases in between. The CDR3 has 12 amino acids. The CDR3 sequence is CASSFLTGQAFF. CDR3 DNA: TGTGCCAGCAGCTTCCTGACAGGTCAAGCTTTCTTT.

The count of this clone is one. The chain employs TRBV24-1 and TRBJ2-3; no clear D gene. The germline gives CDR1 KGHDR, CDR2 SFDVKD. V was trimmed by 4 bases and J by 2 bases, leaving 12 bases between them. CDR3 length: 15 amino acids. Here the CDR3 DNA reads TGTGCCACCAGTGACCTCCGGAGCTTCACAGATACGCAGTATTTT. Encoded protein: CATSDLRSFTDTQYF.

This clone was seen a single time. The DNA for the CDR3 is TGTGCCAGCTCACCTACAGCGGGGGGGCCGGGTATTGGGCAGTTCTTC. Its protein product is CASSPTAGGPGIGQFF. The rearrangement links TRBV18 to TRBJ2-1; 10 bases agree with TRBD2. V was pared by 3 bases and J by 12 bases, with 14 bases of the junction left unmatched. The CDR3 totals 16 residues. CDR1 is KGHSH and CDR2 is LQKENI in the germline V gene.

This chain joins TRBV4-2 and TRBJ2-2; D unclear. The V gene lost 2 bases and the J gene lost 6 bases, with 10 bases spanning the gap. CDR3 length: 14 amino acids. CDR1 and CDR2 from the germline V gene are LGHNA and YNFKEQ. Here the CDR3 reads CASSQLDWAGELFF. The CDR3 coding sequence is TGTGCCAGCAGCCAATTAGATTGGGCCGGGGAGCTGTTTTTT.

V and J are TRBV3-1 (or the pseudogene TRBV3-2) and TRBJ2-5; the match to TRBD1 covers 9 bases. CDR1 and CDR2 from the germline V gene are LGHDT and YNNKEL (reference sequence). This CDR3 comprises 14 residues. The V and J ends lost 3 bases and 5 bases, in that order; junction bases with no gene match: 4. CDR3 nucleotide sequence: TGTGCCAGCAGCCAGGGACAGGGTAGGGAGACCCAGTACTTC. Translation gives CASSQGQGRETQYF.